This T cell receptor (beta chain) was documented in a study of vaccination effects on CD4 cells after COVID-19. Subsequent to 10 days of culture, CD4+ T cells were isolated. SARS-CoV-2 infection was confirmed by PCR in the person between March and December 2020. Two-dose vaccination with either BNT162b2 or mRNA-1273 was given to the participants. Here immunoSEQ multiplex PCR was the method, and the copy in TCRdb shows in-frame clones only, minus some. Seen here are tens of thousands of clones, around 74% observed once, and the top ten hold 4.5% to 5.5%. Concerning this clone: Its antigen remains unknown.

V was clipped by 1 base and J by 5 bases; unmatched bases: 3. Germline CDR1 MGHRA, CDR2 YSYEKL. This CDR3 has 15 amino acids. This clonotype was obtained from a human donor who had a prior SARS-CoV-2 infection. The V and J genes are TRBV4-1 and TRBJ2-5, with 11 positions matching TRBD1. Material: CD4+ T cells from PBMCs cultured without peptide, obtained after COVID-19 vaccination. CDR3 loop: CASSQAGTGGETQYF. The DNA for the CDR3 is TGCGCCAGCAGCCAAGCGGGGACAGGGGGGGAGACCCAGTACTTC.